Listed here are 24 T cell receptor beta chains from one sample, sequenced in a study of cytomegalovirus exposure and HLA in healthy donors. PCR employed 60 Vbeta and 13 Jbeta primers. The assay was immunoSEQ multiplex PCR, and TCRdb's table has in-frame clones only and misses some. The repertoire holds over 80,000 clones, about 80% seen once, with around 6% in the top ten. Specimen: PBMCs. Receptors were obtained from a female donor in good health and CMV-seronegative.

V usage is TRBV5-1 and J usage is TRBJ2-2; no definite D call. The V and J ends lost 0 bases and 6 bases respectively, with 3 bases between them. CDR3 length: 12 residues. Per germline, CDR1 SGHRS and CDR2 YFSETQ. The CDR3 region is CASSLASGELFF. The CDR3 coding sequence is TGCGCCAGCAGCTTGGCATCCGGGGAGCTGTTTTTT. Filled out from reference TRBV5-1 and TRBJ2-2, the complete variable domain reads KAGVTQTPRYLIKTRGQQVTLSCSPISGHRSVSWYQQTPGQGLQFLFEYFSETQRNKGNFPGRFSGRQFSNSRSEMNVSTLELGDSALYLCASSLASGELFFGEGSRLTVL.

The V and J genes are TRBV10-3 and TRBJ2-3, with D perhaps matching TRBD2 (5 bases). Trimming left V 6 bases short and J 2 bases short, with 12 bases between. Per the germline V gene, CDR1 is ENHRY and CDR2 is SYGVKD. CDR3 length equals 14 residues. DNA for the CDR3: TGTGCCATCAGCGCCTTGGAGGACACAGATACGCAGTATTTT. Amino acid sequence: CAISALEDTDTQYF.

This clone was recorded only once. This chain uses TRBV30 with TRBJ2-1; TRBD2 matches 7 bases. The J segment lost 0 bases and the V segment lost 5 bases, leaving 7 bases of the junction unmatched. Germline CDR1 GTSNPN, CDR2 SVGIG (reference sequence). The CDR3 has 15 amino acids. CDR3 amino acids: CAWGLRGSSYNEQFF. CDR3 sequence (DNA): TGTGCCTGGGGTCTGCGGGGGAGCTCCTACAATGAGCAGTTCTTC.

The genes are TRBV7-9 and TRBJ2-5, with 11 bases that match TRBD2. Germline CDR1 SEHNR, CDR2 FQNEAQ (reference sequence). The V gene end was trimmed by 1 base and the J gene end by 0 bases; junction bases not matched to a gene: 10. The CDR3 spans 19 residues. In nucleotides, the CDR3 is TGTGCCAGCAGCTTAGGTTTCGTCGGGACTAGCGGATACCAAGAGACCCAGTACTTC. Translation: CASSLGFVGTSGYQETQYF.

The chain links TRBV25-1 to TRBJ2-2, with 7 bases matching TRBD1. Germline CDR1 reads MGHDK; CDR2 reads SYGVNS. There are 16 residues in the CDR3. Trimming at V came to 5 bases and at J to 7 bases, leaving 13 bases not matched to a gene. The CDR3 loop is CASSNRGTFSSGELFF. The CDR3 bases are TGTGCCAGCAGTAACAGGGGAACTTTTAGCAGCGGGGAGCTGTTTTTT. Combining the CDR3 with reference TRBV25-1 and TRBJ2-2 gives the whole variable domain EADIYQTPRYLVIGTGKKITLECSQTMGHDKMYWYQQDPGMELHLIHYSYGVNSTEKGDLSSESTVSRIRTEHFPLTLESARPSHTSQYLCASSNRGTFSSGELFFGEGSRLTVL.

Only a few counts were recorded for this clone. As DNA, the CDR3 is TGTGCCAGCTGTGGTAGCGGCACAGATACGCAGTATTTT. Translation gives CASCGSGTDTQYF. The rearrangement uses TRBV28 and TRBJ2-3; the D gene is possibly TRBD2 (5 bases). There are 13 residues in the CDR3. CDR1 is MDHEN, CDR2 SYDVKM, per germline. V lost 8 bases and J 1 base, leaving 10 bases between the germline ends. The full variable domain, rest sourced from reference TRBV28 and TRBJ2-3, is DVKVTQSSRYLVKRTGEKVFLECVQDMDHENMFWYRQDPGLGLRLIYFSYDVKMKEKGDIPEGYSVSREKKERFSLILESASTNQTSMYLCASCGSGTDTQYFGPGTRLTVL.

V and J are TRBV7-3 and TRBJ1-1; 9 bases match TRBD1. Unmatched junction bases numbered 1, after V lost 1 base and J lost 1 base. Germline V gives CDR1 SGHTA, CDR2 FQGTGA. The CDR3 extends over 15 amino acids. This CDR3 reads CASSLMTGGNTEAFF. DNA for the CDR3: TGTGCCAGCAGCTTAATGACAGGGGGGAACACTGAAGCTTTCTTT. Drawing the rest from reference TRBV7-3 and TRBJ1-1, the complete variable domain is GAGVSQTPSNKVTEKGKYVELRCDPISGHTALYWYRQSLGQGPEFLIYFQGTGAADDSGLPNDRFFAVRPEGSVSTLKIQRTERGDSAVYLCASSLMTGGNTEAFFGQGTRLTVV.

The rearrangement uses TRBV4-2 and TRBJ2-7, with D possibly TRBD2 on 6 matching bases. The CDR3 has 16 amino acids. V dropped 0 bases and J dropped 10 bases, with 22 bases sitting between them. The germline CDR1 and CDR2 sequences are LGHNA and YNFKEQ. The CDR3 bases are TGTGCCAGCAGCCAAGAGGGGGGTTCCTCCCCCGCCCCCCAGTACTTC. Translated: CASSQEGGSSPAPQYF.

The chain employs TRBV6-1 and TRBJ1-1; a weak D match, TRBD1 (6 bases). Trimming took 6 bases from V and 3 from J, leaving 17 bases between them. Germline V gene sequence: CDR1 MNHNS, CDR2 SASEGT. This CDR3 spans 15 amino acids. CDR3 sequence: CASSHLGGADTEAFF. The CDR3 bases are TGTGCCAGCAGCCACCTGGGGGGGGCGGACACTGAAGCTTTCTTT.

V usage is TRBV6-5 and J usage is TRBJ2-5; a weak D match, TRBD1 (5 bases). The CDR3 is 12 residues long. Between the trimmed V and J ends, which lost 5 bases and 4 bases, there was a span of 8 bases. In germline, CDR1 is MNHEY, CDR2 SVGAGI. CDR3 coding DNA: TGTGCCAGCAGTCCTAGGGGAGAGACCCAGTACTTC. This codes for CASSPRGETQYF.

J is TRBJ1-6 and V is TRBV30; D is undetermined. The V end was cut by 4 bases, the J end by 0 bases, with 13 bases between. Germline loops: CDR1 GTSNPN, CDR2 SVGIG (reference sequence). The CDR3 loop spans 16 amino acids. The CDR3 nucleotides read TGTGCCTGGAACCCATCAGGTCGCTCCTATAATTCACCCCTCCACTTT. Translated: CAWNPSGRSYNSPLHF.

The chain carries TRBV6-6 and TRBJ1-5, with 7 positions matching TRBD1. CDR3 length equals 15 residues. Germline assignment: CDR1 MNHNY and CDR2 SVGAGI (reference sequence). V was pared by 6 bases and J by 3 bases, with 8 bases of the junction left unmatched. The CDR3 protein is CASSKIGGNNQPQHF. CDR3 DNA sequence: TGTGCCAGCAGCAAAATAGGGGGCAACAATCAGCCCCAGCATTTT.

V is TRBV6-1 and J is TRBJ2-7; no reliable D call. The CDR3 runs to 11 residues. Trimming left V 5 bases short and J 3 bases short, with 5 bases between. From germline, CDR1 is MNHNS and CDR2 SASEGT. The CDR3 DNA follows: TGTGCCAGCAGTTATAACTACGAGCAGTACTTC. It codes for CASSYNYEQYF.

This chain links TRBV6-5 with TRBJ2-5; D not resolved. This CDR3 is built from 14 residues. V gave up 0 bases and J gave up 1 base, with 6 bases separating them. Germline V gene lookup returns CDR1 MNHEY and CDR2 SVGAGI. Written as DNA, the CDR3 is TGTGCCAGCAGTTACTCTCTGAGCCAAGAGACCCAGTACTTC. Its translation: CASSYSLSQETQYF.

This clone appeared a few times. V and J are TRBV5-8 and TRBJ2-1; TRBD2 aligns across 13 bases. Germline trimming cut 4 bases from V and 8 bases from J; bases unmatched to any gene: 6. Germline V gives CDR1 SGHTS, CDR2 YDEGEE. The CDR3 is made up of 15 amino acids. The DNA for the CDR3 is TGTGCCAGCAGCCCCCGACTAGCGGGAGGCTATGAGCAGTTCTTC. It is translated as CASSPRLAGGYEQFF.

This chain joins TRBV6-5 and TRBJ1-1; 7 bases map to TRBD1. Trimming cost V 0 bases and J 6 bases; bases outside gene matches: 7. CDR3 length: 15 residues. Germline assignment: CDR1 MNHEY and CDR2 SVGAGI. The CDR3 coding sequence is TGTGCCAGCAGTTACTCGGGAGACAGGGTCCCTGAAGCTTTCTTT. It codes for CASSYSGDRVPEAFF.

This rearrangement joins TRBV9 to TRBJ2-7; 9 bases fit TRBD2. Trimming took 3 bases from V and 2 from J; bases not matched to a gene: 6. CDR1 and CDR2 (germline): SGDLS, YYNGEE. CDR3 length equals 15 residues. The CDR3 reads CASSEGLAGTYEQYF. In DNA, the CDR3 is TGTGCCAGCAGCGAGGGGCTAGCGGGGACCTACGAGCAGTACTTC.

CDR3 nucleotide sequence: TGTGCCAGCAGCCCGGAAGGGACTAGCGGGCTCTACGAGCAGTACTTC. Translation: CASSPEGTSGLYEQYF. This sequence joins TRBV7-6 and TRBJ2-7; 12 positions agree with TRBD2. CDR1 and CDR2 (germline): SGHVS, FNYEAQ. The CDR3 has 16 residues. The J segment lost 3 bases and the V segment lost 5 bases, leaving 8 bases of the junction unmatched.

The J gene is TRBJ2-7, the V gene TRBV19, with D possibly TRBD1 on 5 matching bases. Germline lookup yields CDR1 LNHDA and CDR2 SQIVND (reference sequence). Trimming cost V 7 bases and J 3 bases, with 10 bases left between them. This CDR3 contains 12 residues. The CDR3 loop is CASNGQGYEQYF. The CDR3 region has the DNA TGTGCCAGTAATGGGCAGGGCTACGAGCAGTACTTC. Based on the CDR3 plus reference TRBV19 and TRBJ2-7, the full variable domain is DGGITQSPKYLFRKEGQNVTLSCEQNLNHDAMYWYRQDPGQGLRLIYYSQIVNDFQKGDIAEGYSVSREKKESFPLTVTSAQKNPTAFYLCASNGQGYEQYFGPGTRLTVT.

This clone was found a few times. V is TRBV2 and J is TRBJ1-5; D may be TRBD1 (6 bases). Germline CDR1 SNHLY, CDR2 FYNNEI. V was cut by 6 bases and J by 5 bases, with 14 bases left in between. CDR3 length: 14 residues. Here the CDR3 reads CASSGPGGDQPQHF. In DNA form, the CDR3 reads TGTGCCAGCAGCGGACCTGGGGGCGATCAGCCCCAGCATTTT.

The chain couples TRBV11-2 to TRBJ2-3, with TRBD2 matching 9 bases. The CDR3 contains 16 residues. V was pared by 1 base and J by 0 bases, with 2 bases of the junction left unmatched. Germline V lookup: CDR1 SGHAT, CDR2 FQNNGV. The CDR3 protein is CASSLGAGGSTDTQYF. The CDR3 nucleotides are TGTGCCAGCAGCTTAGGCGCGGGAGGGAGCACAGATACGCAGTATTTT.

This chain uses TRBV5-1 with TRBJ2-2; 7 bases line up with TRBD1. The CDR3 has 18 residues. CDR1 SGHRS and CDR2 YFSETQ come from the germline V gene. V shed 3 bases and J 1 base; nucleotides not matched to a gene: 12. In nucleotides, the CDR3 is TGCGCCAGCAGCTCAGGCCGAGGGGGCGGGCGGAACACCGGGGAGCTGTTTTTT. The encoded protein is CASSSGRGGGRNTGELFF.

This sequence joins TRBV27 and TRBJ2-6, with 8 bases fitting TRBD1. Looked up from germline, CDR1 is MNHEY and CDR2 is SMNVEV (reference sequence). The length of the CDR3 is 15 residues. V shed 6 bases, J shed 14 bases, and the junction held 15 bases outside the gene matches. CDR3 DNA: TGTGCCAGCAGATACAGGGGGAGCGTAGGGATGCTCCTGACTTTC. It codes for CASRYRGSVGMLLTF.

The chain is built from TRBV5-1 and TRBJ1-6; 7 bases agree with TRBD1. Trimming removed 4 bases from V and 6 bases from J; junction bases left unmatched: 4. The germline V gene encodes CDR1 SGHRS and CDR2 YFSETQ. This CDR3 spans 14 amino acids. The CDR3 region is CASSPPGGNSPLHF. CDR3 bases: TGCGCCAGCAGCCCACCAGGGGGTAATTCACCCCTCCACTTT.